The rows below give T cell receptor beta chains drawn from one sample of a study of blood T cell repertoires in COVID-19. Sequencing used immunoSEQ multiplex PCR; TCRdb keeps in-frame clones, though not all of them. The sample includes approximately 200,000 clones, around 86% seen only once; the top ten take approximately 7.2%. The sample comprised PBMCs or T cells enriched from blood (not recorded which). All receptors derive from a man aged 30 to 39 in a cohort exposed to, infected with or recovered from COVID-19 (not recorded which). CDR3s include the opening cysteine and the closing phenylalanine or tryptophan. A D gene is named only where the DNA matches it firmly. Clone size is given for some rows only: seen once, a few or many times, or a class if the clone is expanded.

D | J | V | size | DNA | CDR3
TRBD1 | TRBJ2-4 | TRBV13 | NA | TGTGCCAGCAGCTTTCAAATTTGGGACAGGAAGGCCAAAAACATTCAGTACTTC | CASSFQIWDRKAKNIQYF
NA | TRBJ2-7 | TRBV24-1 | few | TGTGCCACCAGTGGGGCGGCGGACGGGATCTACGAGCAGTACTTC | CATSGAADGIYEQYF
NA | TRBJ2-4 | TRBV21-1 | few | TGTGCCAGCAGCGCGGGACTAGCGGGAGGGCTCTTAAGGTACCAGAAAAACATTCAGTACTTC | CASSAGLAGGLLRYQKNIQYF
NA | TRBJ1-5 | TRBV15 | NA | TGTGCCACCAGCAGAGATGGTCAAGGAGGTCAGCCCCAGCATTTT | CATSRDGQGGQPQHF
TRBD1 | TRBJ1-4 | TRBV27 | once | TGTGCCAGCAGTCCAGGGACAGGGGGTTTAGAAAAACTGTTTTTT | CASSPGTGGLEKLFF
TRBD1 | TRBJ2-5 | TRBV18 | NA | TGTGCCAGCTCATCAAAGACAGGGTTCGAGACCCAGTACTTC | CASSSKTGFETQYF
NA | TRBJ1-5 | TRBV4-3 | once | TGCGCCAGCAGCCAAGGGATGGCAGGTCAGCCCCAGCATTTT | CASSQGMAGQPQHF
NA | TRBJ1-4 | TRBV5-1 | NA | TGCGCCAGCAGCTTGGGGGGGCCTCCAGATGAAAAACTGTTTTTT | CASSLGGPPDEKLFF
NA | TRBJ2-7 | TRBV9 | once | TGTGCCAGCAGCCCCCAGGACACCTCCTACGAGCAGTACTTC | CASSPQDTSYEQYF
NA | TRBJ2-3 | TRBV15 | NA | TGTGCCACCAGCAGATACCCTGTAAGGGAGAGTAGCACAGATACGCAGTATTTT | CATSRYPVRESSTDTQYF
TRBD2 | TRBJ2-1 | TRBV7-3 | few | TGTGCCAGCAGCTTAGGGACTAGCGCTACCAACAATGAGCAGTTCTTC | CASSLGTSATNNEQFF
NA | TRBJ1-3 | TRBV5-1 | once | TGCGCCAGCAGCCAGGATAGGGGAACTGGAAACACCATATATTTT | CASSQDRGTGNTIYF
TRBD1 | TRBJ2-5 | TRBV28 | NA | TGTGCCAGCAGCCCGCGAGCCCCCCCGCGACAGGGACGGGAGACCCAGTACTTC | CASSPRAPPRQGRETQYF
TRBD2 | TRBJ2-2 | TRBV19 | NA | TGTGCCAGTAGTAGCGGGAGGGCCGCCGGGGAGCTGTTTTTT | CASSSGRAAGELFF
TRBD2 | TRBJ2-1 | TRBV5-8 | once | TGTGCCAGCAGCCCGGGACTAGCGGGGAATGAGCAGTTCTTC | CASSPGLAGNEQFF
NA | TRBJ1-1 | TRBV2 | NA | TGTGCCAGCAGTGGGGTACAGATGAACACTGAAGCTTTCTTT | CASSGVQMNTEAFF
TRBD1 | TRBJ1-2 | TRBV5-4 | NA | TGTGCCAGCAGCACACCCGGGACAGGTTCAAACTATGGCTACACCTTC | CASSTPGTGSNYGYTF
TRBD2 | TRBJ2-7 | TRBV15 | once | TGTGCCACCAGCAGATTTGGACTAGCGGGAGGTAACGACTACGAGCAGTACTTC | CATSRFGLAGGNDYEQYF